This TCR beta chain is drawn from a study of Graves' ophthalmopathy and Graves' hyperthyroidism. The sample holds many counts of this clonotype. It was from 9.5 to 10 ml of fresh peripheral blood that the PBMCs came. Amplified TCR beta CDR3 regions were obtained using RNA transcripts as template. RT-PCR was first run with HTBI primers, then multiplex PCR in a second round. In TCRdb, the multiplex PCR reads were re-called with MiXCR into one record per CDR3 protein. Of about 500,000 distinct CDR3 sequences in the sample, approximately 14% were seen once. Between the trimmed V and J ends, which lost 7 bases and 8 bases, there was a span of 12 bases. The CDR3 has 13 amino acids.

This receptor was identified in a woman aged 25 to 39 with Graves' ophthalmopathy. V gene TRBV12-3 or TRBV12-4 combines with J gene TRBJ1-6; D unresolved. Sequencing input: blood. CDR3 region: CASTRGSYSPLHF. CDR3 in DNA: TGTGCCAGCACTCGCGGGAGTTATTCACCCCTCCACTTT.